Shown below are 10 T cell receptor beta chains from a single sample sequenced in a study of CD8 T cells in Susac syndrome. With random hexamers, roughly 0.45 to 1 ug RNA was reverse transcribed. TCRdb fed the immunoSEQ multiplex PCR reads into MiXCR, producing one record per CDR3 protein. The table has over 95,000 distinct CDR3 sequences, 85% to 95% seen once. Sequenced input: CD4+ T cells from PBMCs. The receptors come from a human donor in good health.

This sequence joins TRBV29-1 and TRBJ1-2; D is undetermined. The CDR3 covers 13 residues. Per germline, CDR1 SQVTM and CDR2 ANQGSEA. V was clipped by 4 bases and J by 3 bases, with 12 bases between them. The CDR3 bases are TGCAGCGTTGGCGAGGTCTTTGACTATGGCTACACCTTC. Amino acids: CSVGEVFDYGYTF.

The chain links TRBV6-1 to TRBJ2-2; D possibly matches TRBD1 or TRBD2 (6 bases each). This CDR3 comprises 16 residues. V lost 8 bases, J lost 3 bases, and 19 bases lay in between. The germline CDR1 and CDR2 sequences are MNHNS and SASEGT. CDR3 amino acids: CASYWAGGGYTGELFF. Here the CDR3 DNA reads TGTGCCAGCTATTGGGCTGGAGGGGGATACACCGGGGAGCTGTTTTTT.

J is TRBJ1-1 and V is TRBV2; D ambiguous. The germline gives CDR1 SNHLY, CDR2 FYNNEI. The CDR3 covers 13 residues. V lost 6 bases to trimming and J lost 1 base, with 9 bases between them. As DNA, the CDR3 is TGTGCCAGCAGGCGGGCCGGGAACACTGAAGCTTTCTTT. Translating it yields CASRRAGNTEAFF.

The CDR3 sequence is CSVLKPPSNTEAFF. The CDR3 nucleotides are TGCAGCGTTCTCAAGCCGCCCTCGAACACTGAAGCTTTCTTT. V gene TRBV29-1 combines with J gene TRBJ1-1; D gene unclear. V lost 5 bases to trimming and J lost 1 base, with 14 bases between them. The CDR3 loop spans 14 amino acids. Looked up from germline, CDR1 is SQVTM and CDR2 is ANQGSEA.

The sample holds one count of this clonotype. The chain carries TRBV3-1 and TRBJ2-1, with 15 bases matching TRBD2. The CDR3 is 18 residues long. Germline V CDR1 and CDR2: LGHDT, YNNKEL (reference sequence). V dropped 4 bases and J dropped 10; count of bases not matched to a gene: 14. The CDR3 region is CASSLIKGLAGGRGEQFF. In DNA, the CDR3 is TGTGCCAGCAGCCTTATCAAGGGACTAGCGGGAGGACGGGGAGAGCAGTTCTTC.

This clonotype was detected only once. The rearrangement links TRBV29-1 to TRBJ1-1; D uncertain. This CDR3 is 13 amino acids long. The germline V gene has CDR1 SQVTM and CDR2 ANQGSEA. V was trimmed by 5 bases and J by 2 bases, leaving 12 bases between them. CDR3 region: CSVSPRLNTEAFF. The CDR3 nucleotides are TGCAGCGTTTCCCCTCGTCTCAACACTGAAGCTTTCTTT.

V usage is TRBV27 and J usage is TRBJ2-1, with D perhaps TRBD1 or TRBD2 (6 bases each). The CDR3 is made up of 14 amino acids. Germline V gene lookup returns CDR1 MNHEY and CDR2 SMNVEV (reference sequence). The germline V and J ends were trimmed by 5 bases and 8 bases, with 16 bases remaining between them. The chain's CDR3 is CASSRLGGSHEQFF. The CDR3, as DNA: TGTGCCAGCAGTCGACTAGGGGGATCTCATGAGCAGTTCTTC.

The count of this clonotype is one. The chain links TRBV6-1 to TRBJ2-1, with D possibly matching TRBD2 (6 bases). CDR3 length: 13 residues. Trimming shortened V by 3 bases and J by 10 bases, and 13 bases separated the two germline ends. Per germline, CDR1 MNHNS and CDR2 SASEGT. The CDR3 is CASSDWRGGEQFF. Written as DNA, the CDR3 is TGTGCCAGCAGTGACTGGCGGGGTGGGGAGCAGTTCTTC.

This clonotype is a singleton in its sample. The rearrangement joins TRBV27 to TRBJ2-3; no definite D call. V gave up 3 bases and J gave up 0 bases, with 10 bases separating them. The germline V gene has CDR1 MNHEY and CDR2 SMNVEV (reference sequence). This CDR3 is 15 amino acids long. Here the CDR3 reads CASSFSVTSTDTQYF. The CDR3 coding sequence is TGTGCCAGCAGTTTTTCAGTCACTAGCACAGATACGCAGTATTTT.

CDR3 protein: CASGEEITGVYGYTF. DNA for the CDR3: TGTGCCAGCGGTGAGGAAATTACGGGTGTCTATGGCTACACCTTC. The gene calls are TRBV6-2 or TRBV6-3 and TRBJ1-2; no reliable D call. Germline CDR1 reads MNHEY; CDR2 reads SVGEGT. This CDR3 spans 15 amino acids. Trimming pared 8 bases from V and 4 bases from J, leaving 20 bases between.